Each of the 3 T cell receptor beta chains below was sequenced from the same sample in a study of shared clonotypes between healthy human individuals. The method was immunoSEQ multiplex PCR; TCRdb's version includes in-frame clones alone and lacks a portion of them. The sample yields over a million clones, around 97% seen once. Source material: naive CD4+ T cells sorted from blood. Subset specified: CD45RA+ positively selected. The receptors stem from a man aged 25-45 years in good health.

J is TRBJ1-1 and V is TRBV19, with 12 bases that match TRBD1. The CDR3 runs to 18 residues. Germline V gene lookup returns CDR1 LNHDA and CDR2 SQIVND (reference sequence). The V gene end was trimmed by 4 bases and the J gene end by 5 bases; junction bases not matched to a gene: 14. CDR3 sequence: CASSTWDRGQPRGTEAFF. CDR3 DNA sequence: TGTGCCAGTAGTACCTGGGACAGGGGGCAGCCCCGGGGGACTGAAGCTTTCTTT.

The genes are TRBV5-4 and TRBJ2-3, with 8 bases aligning to TRBD2. After removal of 2 bases from V and 5 bases from J, the junction contained 16 bases not matched to a gene. Germline values: CDR1 SGHNT, CDR2 YYREEE (reference sequence). The CDR3 totals 18 residues. Written as DNA, the CDR3 is TGTGCCAGCAGCTTCGGATCAAGCGGGAGCAGTCTGGGAGATACGCAGTATTTT. Translation gives CASSFGSSGSSLGDTQYF.

The CDR3 DNA reads TGTGCCAGCAACCCGAGGGGGACTAGAAAGAACGAGCAGTACTTC. Amino acid sequence: CASNPRGTRKNEQYF. V is TRBV27 and J is TRBJ2-7; 8 bases match TRBD2. The V gene's germline CDR1 is MNHEY and CDR2 SMNVEV (reference sequence). With V trimmed by 7 bases and J by 5 bases, 13 bases remained unmatched. This CDR3 has 15 residues.